This TCR beta chain comes out of a study of naive CD8 T cells in extremely preterm neonates. The germline V and J ends were trimmed by 8 bases and 1 base, with 22 bases remaining between them. This CDR3 has 17 residues. Germline CDR1 SGHAT, CDR2 FQNNGV. A word on this clone: Its matching antigen is unknown.

Method: immunoSEQ multiplex PCR; TCRdb's copy keeps in-frame clones and lacks some. The sample yields thousands of clones, around 98% seen once. Blood donors were healthy children aged roughly 15-56 months and healthy nonsmoking adults. Per sample, roughly 20,000 to 100,000 naive CD8+ cells were sorted. Notes on the study in general: Preterm neonates had significantly lower iChao1 richness than other age groups. Compared with older groups, preterm CDR3s were shorter, with fewer N additions and less trimming.

The origin of this receptor is a human donor in good health. Sequenced material: naive CD8+ T cells from blood. The chain joins TRBV11-2 to TRBJ2-3, with a weak D call TRBD2 (5 bases). The CDR3 bases are TGTGCCAGCCAATCTCCCGGGGTCCCGAGCGGCACAGATACGCAGTATTTT. It translates to CASQSPGVPSGTDTQYF.